This TCR beta chain was profiled in a study of T cell responses to AZD1222 COVID-19 vaccine. As to this clone: The antigen remains unidentified.

TCRdb's table, derived via immunoSEQ multiplex PCR, lists solely in-frame clones and lacks some. This table holds about 270,000 clones, roughly 93% found once. The study, taken as a whole, reports: Elevations in Spike-specific TCR breadth and depth followed administration of two AZD1222 doses.

V was cut by 7 bases and J by 2 bases, with 12 bases left in between. The CDR3 extends over 14 amino acids. Per germline, CDR1 MNHEY and CDR2 SMNVEV (reference sequence). Material: peripheral blood, obtained 28 days after the second AZD1222 dose. This sequence originates from an adult who received the AZD1222 COVID-19 vaccine. The V gene is TRBV27, the J gene TRBJ2-1; D might be TRBD1 or TRBD2, each matching 5 bases. The CDR3 loop is CASTERGPYNEQFF. The CDR3, as DNA: TGTGCCAGCACCGAGAGGGGACCCTACAATGAGCAGTTCTTC.